A single sample is the source of the 26 T cell receptor beta chains below, sequenced in a study of neurological immune-mediated disorders. TCRdb reanalysed the 5' RACE reads using MiXCR and keeps one entry per CDR3 protein. The sample yields under 80,000 distinct CDR3 sequences, roughly 5.5% seen once. The sequencing sample was made of PBMCs. Source of these receptors: a woman in her twenties or thirties with multiple sclerosis.

This clonotype was picked up many times. The J gene is TRBJ1-2, the V gene TRBV6-5, with TRBD1 as a possible D gene (5 bases). This CDR3 spans 14 amino acids. Trimming removed 6 bases from V and 0 bases from J, with 11 bases in between. The germline CDR1 and CDR2 sequences are MNHEY and SVGAGI. In nucleotides, the CDR3 is TGTGCCAGCAGAGGGACCTCTGCTAACTATGGCTACACCTTC. It yields the protein CASRGTSANYGYTF.

In the case of this clonotype: Since no conserved phenylalanine or tryptophan closes the CDR3, a read error is the likely cause. This chain uses TRBV14 with TRBJ2-1, with D uncertain. The germline V gene encodes CDR1 SGHDN and CDR2 FVKESK. The CDR3 is 12 amino acids. This CDR3 reads CASSHLNKEQFN. CDR3 in DNA: TGTGCCAGCAGCCATCTTAACAAAGAGCAGTTCAAC.

This clonotype was counted many times. The chain uses TRBV4-1 and TRBJ2-7; perhaps TRBD1 as D (5 bases). There are 15 residues in the CDR3. V lost 0 bases to trimming and J lost 6 bases, with 15 bases between them. Germline lookup yields CDR1 MGHRA and CDR2 YSYEKL. For the CDR3, the DNA is TGCGCCAGCAGCCAAGATCAGGGCAGGGTGGGCGAGCAGTACTTC. Protein product: CASSQDQGRVGEQYF.

The CDR3, as DNA: TGTGCCAGCAGCCAAGTTGTTGAGGTAGCGGGGGGGCCCTACAATGAGCAGTTCTTC. Translated, it gives CASSQVVEVAGGPYNEQFF. The J gene is TRBJ2-1, the V gene TRBV3-1; 11 bases align to TRBD2. V gave up 1 base and J gave up 2 bases; unmatched junction bases: 10. The germline V gene has CDR1 LGHDT and CDR2 YNNKEL (reference sequence). This CDR3 is built from 19 residues.

This clonotype was seen many times. At one of its ends the junction is not consistent with the germline gene, which may arise from a read error. The chain recombines TRBV20-1 with TRBJ1-6; tentative D call: TRBD1 (5 bases). The CDR3 has 14 residues. The germline V gene encodes CDR1 DFQATT and CDR2 SNEGSKA (reference sequence). The CDR3 nucleotides read TGCAGTGCTAGCCCAGGGTTCGATAATTCACCCCTCAACTTT. It specifies CSASPGFDNSPLNF.

This clonotype was observed a few times. The chain couples TRBV7-9 to TRBJ2-2; TRBD2 matches at 9 bases. The CDR3 length is 16 residues. V lost 5 bases to trimming and J lost 1 base; unmatched junction nucleotides: 5. Germline CDR1 is SEHNR and CDR2 is FQNEAQ (reference sequence). As DNA, the CDR3 is TGTGCCAGCAGCGTTACTAGCGGGCTGAACACCGGGGAGCTGTTTTTT. Its protein is CASSVTSGLNTGELFF.

This clonotype was observed many times. This sequence joins TRBV24-1 and TRBJ2-1; 8 bases map to TRBD1. Trimming took 3 bases from V and 6 from J; bases not matched to a gene: 6. The CDR3 is 15 amino acids. Looked up from germline, CDR1 is KGHDR and CDR2 is SFDVKD. CDR3 coding DNA: TGTGCCACCAGTGATGGGGGCACAGGGGGCAATGAGCAGTTCTTC. Its protein is CATSDGGTGGNEQFF.

This clonotype was observed at least ten times. V is TRBV20-1 and J is TRBJ1-4; 7 positions agree with TRBD1. Trimming removed 3 bases from V and 3 bases from J; junction bases left unmatched: 7. Germline CDR1 and CDR2: DFQATT and SNEGSKA (reference sequence). The CDR3 spans 15 residues. The CDR3 here is CSARGDRDPNEKLFF. The CDR3 nucleotides read TGCAGTGCTAGGGGTGACAGGGACCCTAATGAAAAACTGTTTTTT.

In this sample, this clonotype turned up many times. The rearrangement uses TRBV7-2 and TRBJ1-1; D not certain. The length of the CDR3 is 12 residues. Trimming pared 5 bases from V and 6 bases from J, leaving 10 bases between. Germline V lookup: CDR1 SGHTA, CDR2 FQGNSA. In DNA form, the CDR3 reads TGTGCCAGCAGCCCCGGGTCGGCTGAAGCTTTCTTT. Translated, it gives CASSPGSAEAFF.

At least ten counts were recorded for this clonotype. The J gene is TRBJ2-7, the V gene TRBV4-1, with D maybe TRBD1 (5 bases). Germline loops: CDR1 MGHRA, CDR2 YSYEKL. V dropped 6 bases and J dropped 5 bases, with 11 bases sitting between them. The length of the CDR3 is 12 residues. In DNA, the CDR3 is TGCGCCAGCAGTCATACAGGAAACGAGCAGTACTTC. Its translation is CASSHTGNEQYF.

This clonotype was found many times. CDR3 DNA sequence: TGTGCCAGCACCTATGGACAGGGGGACACTGAAGCTTTCTTT. It codes for CASTYGQGDTEAFF. This chain connects TRBV5-6 to TRBJ1-1, with 10 bases aligning to TRBD1. The germline V gene has CDR1 SGHDT and CDR2 YYEEEE. CDR3 length: 14 residues. J lost 3 bases, V lost 6 bases, and 5 bases had no gene match.

This clonotype was observed at least ten times. V is TRBV12-5 and J is TRBJ1-5; 9 nucleotides align to TRBD1. In germline, CDR1 is LGHNT, CDR2 FRNRAP. The CDR3 is made up of 16 amino acids. The trim removed 0 bases at V and 4 bases at J, leaving 4 bases unmatched. In DNA form, the CDR3 reads TGTGCTAGTGGTTTGGTACTACAGGGGGCAAATCAGCCCCAGCATTTT. This encodes CASGLVLQGANQPQHF.

This clonotype was counted many times. This chain links TRBV4-2 with TRBJ2-3, with 9 bases identical to TRBD2. V shed 1 base, J shed 6 bases, and the junction held 11 bases outside the gene matches. CDR1 LGHNA and CDR2 YNFKEQ come from the germline V gene. This CDR3 contains 17 residues. The CDR3 DNA sequence: TGTGCCAGCAGCCAAGCTCGAGGCGGGGGGGCCCGGGATACGCAGTATTTT. It translates to CASSQARGGGARDTQYF.

V usage is TRBV7-2 and J usage is TRBJ2-3; TRBD2 matches 9 bases. Unmatched junction bases numbered 6, after V lost 1 base and J lost 7 bases. Germline V gives CDR1 SGHTA, CDR2 FQGNSA. This CDR3 has 15 residues. The CDR3 protein is CASSLVAGGPNTQYF. In DNA, the CDR3 is TGTGCCAGCAGCTTAGTGGCGGGGGGGCCAAATACGCAGTATTTT.

This clonotype appeared many times. The rearrangement links TRBV5-1 to TRBJ1-1, with D possibly being TRBD1 (6 bases). The CDR3 length is 13 residues. Germline lookup yields CDR1 SGHRS and CDR2 YFSETQ. Between the trimmed V and J ends, which lost 2 bases and 5 bases, there was a span of 10 bases. This chain's CDR3 is CASSFQGTTEAFF. The DNA for the CDR3 is TGCGCCAGCAGCTTTCAGGGGACGACTGAAGCTTTCTTT. The full variable domain, its missing parts supplied by reference TRBV5-1 and TRBJ1-1, is KAGVTQTPRYLIKTRGQQVTLSCSPISGHRSVSWYQQTPGQGLQFLFEYFSETQRNKGNFPGRFSGRQFSNSRSEMNVSTLELGDSALYLCASSFQGTTEAFFGQGTRLTVV.

This clonotype appeared many times. This chain uses TRBV20-1 with TRBJ2-7; 9 bases match TRBD2. Losses at the gene ends were 3 bases for V and 3 bases for J; bases not matched to a gene: 6. The CDR3 runs 14 residues. Germline V CDR1 and CDR2: DFQATT, SNEGSKA (reference sequence). CDR3 in DNA: TGCAGTGCTAGTACGTTAGCGGGGGTCTACGAGCAGTACTTC. This translates into CSASTLAGVYEQYF.

This clonotype came up many times. This sequence joins TRBV5-1 and TRBJ1-5; D possibly corresponds to TRBD1 (5 bases). The CDR3 spans 15 residues. CDR1 is SGHRS and CDR2 is YFSETQ in the germline V gene. V was pared by 4 bases and J by 1 base, with 12 bases between. The CDR3: CASSPGEGSNQPQHF. As DNA, the CDR3 is TGCGCCAGCAGCCCGGGGGAGGGAAGCAATCAGCCCCAGCATTTT.

CDR3 residues: CASSLTGPSYNEQFF. CDR3 DNA: TGCGCCAGCAGCTTAACAGGTCCTTCCTACAATGAGCAGTTCTTC. This rearrangement joins TRBV5-1 to TRBJ2-1; possibly TRBD1 for D (5 bases). The V gene's germline CDR1 is SGHRS and CDR2 YFSETQ. V was pared by 2 bases and J by 1 base, with 10 bases between. This CDR3 spans 15 amino acids. The entire variable domain, with the rest obtained from reference TRBV5-1 and TRBJ2-1, is as follows: KAGVTQTPRYLIKTRGQQVTLSCSPISGHRSVSWYQQTPGQGLQFLFEYFSETQRNKGNFPGRFSGRQFSNSRSEMNVSTLELGDSALYLCASSLTGPSYNEQFFGPGTRLTVL.

This clonotype was seen ten or more times. The V and J genes are TRBV5-1 and TRBJ2-7; the D call may be TRBD1 or TRBD2 (5 bases each). Germline V CDR1 and CDR2: SGHRS, YFSETQ. V shed 2 bases and J shed 0 bases, with 12 bases lying between them. The CDR3 consists of 15 residues. The CDR3 here is CASSFVAGSSYEQYF. The CDR3 DNA follows: TGCGCCAGCAGCTTCGTCGCAGGGAGCTCCTACGAGCAGTACTTC.

V and J are TRBV5-1 and TRBJ1-1; D is possibly TRBD1 (6 bases). The germline CDR1 and CDR2 sequences are SGHRS and YFSETQ. V was shortened by 2 bases and J by 0 bases, with 17 bases between the two germline ends. CDR3 length: 17 amino acids. The CDR3 region is CASSFWGGRRMNTEAFF. In DNA form, the CDR3 reads TGCGCCAGCAGCTTCTGGGGGGGGCGCCGAATGAACACTGAAGCTTTCTTT.

This clonotype was picked up a small number of times. The rearrangement joins TRBV20-1 to TRBJ2-5, with TRBD2 identical over 8 bases. CDR3 length: 11 amino acids. CDR1 and CDR2 from the germline V gene are DFQATT and SNEGSKA (reference sequence). Trimming at V came to 5 bases and at J to 9 bases, leaving 5 bases not matched to a gene. CDR3 residues: CSAPRAGAQYF. The CDR3 DNA sequence: TGCAGTGCTCCTCGAGCGGGGGCCCAGTACTTC.

This clonotype has ten or more counts. The chain has TRBV5-1 and TRBJ2-3, with TRBD2 as a possible D gene (5 bases). Germline CDR1 is SGHRS and CDR2 is YFSETQ. Trimming removed 3 bases at V and 5 bases at J, with 10 bases between. The CDR3 totals 13 residues. DNA of the CDR3: TGCGCCAGCAGCTCCGGAGAGGGAGATACGCAGTATTTT. This sequence encodes CASSSGEGDTQYF.

This clonotype was recorded at least ten times. The V and J genes are TRBV20-1 and TRBJ1-4; 8 bases map to TRBD1. The CDR3 contains 15 residues. Per the germline V gene, CDR1 is DFQATT and CDR2 is SNEGSKA (reference sequence). V was pared by 0 bases and J by 10 bases, with 10 bases of the junction left unmatched. As DNA, the CDR3 is TGCAGTGCTAGAGATCTCAGGGGGCAAACACTAAAACTGTTTTTT. It translates to CSARDLRGQTLKLFF.

The gene calls are TRBV20-1 and TRBJ1-6; D is uncertain. CDR1 and CDR2 (germline): DFQATT, SNEGSKA (reference sequence). The CDR3 covers 14 residues. With 6 bases removed from V and 9 bases from J, the gap between germline ends came to 18 bases. CDR3 residues: CSAATPGSGSPLHF. The CDR3 DNA is TGCAGTGCCGCAACCCCGGGTAGCGGTTCACCCCTCCACTTT.

The rearrangement uses TRBV30 and TRBJ1-1, with D uncertain. Germline CDR1 is GTSNPN and CDR2 is SVGIG (reference sequence). This CDR3 comprises 13 residues. Trimming stripped 4 bases from V and 6 bases from J, with 15 bases between. CDR3 sequence reads: CAWTLQSAAEAFF. The CDR3, as DNA: TGTGCCTGGACGCTACAGTCGGCAGCTGAAGCTTTCTTT.

This clonotype was counted ten times or more. DNA for the CDR3: TGCAGCACATGGGGCCAGCGGGGGGGCTTTACGCAGTATTTT. Amino acids: CSTWGQRGGFTQYF. The genes are TRBV20-1 and TRBJ2-3, with 10 bases fitting TRBD2. Per the germline V gene, CDR1 is DFQATT and CDR2 is SNEGSKA (reference sequence). CDR3 length: 14 amino acids.